What follows are 25 T cell receptor beta chains derived from one specimen sequenced in a study of blood T cell repertoires in COVID-19. Profiled with immunoSEQ multiplex PCR; TCRdb holds only in-frame clones, not every one. The table lists some 150,000 clones, about 80% of them singletons, with around 0.62% in the top ten. Material for sequencing was peripheral blood. These receptors came from a man in his 60s with acute or convalescent COVID-19.

This rearrangement joins TRBV27 to TRBJ1-6; possible D gene TRBD1, 5 bases. The CDR3 spans 15 residues. The germline V gene encodes CDR1 MNHEY and CDR2 SMNVEV (reference sequence). Trimming left V 5 bases short and J 10 bases short, with 18 bases between. This CDR3 is CASSPTRQGNSPLHF. The DNA of the CDR3 is TGTGCCAGCAGTCCAACCAGGCAGGGCAACTCACCCCTCCACTTT.

The chain couples TRBV27 to TRBJ1-3, with D unresolved. Germline loops: CDR1 MNHEY, CDR2 SMNVEV (reference sequence). V was cut by 2 bases and J by 3 bases, with 11 bases left in between. The CDR3 is 15 amino acids. The CDR3 nucleotides are TGTGCCAGCAGTTTACGGTCTCATAGTGGAAACACCATATATTTT. Protein: CASSLRSHSGNTIYF.

The chain is built from TRBV28 and TRBJ2-5; TRBD2 aligns across 13 bases. CDR1 and CDR2 from the germline V gene are MDHEN and SYDVKM. V trimming: 8 bases; J trimming: 0 bases; junction bases outside the gene matches: 6. This CDR3 region has 16 residues. The CDR3 DNA is TGTGCCAGCTGGACTAGCGGGAGAGGGTACCAAGAGACCCAGTACTTC. Amino acids: CASWTSGRGYQETQYF.

This rearrangement joins TRBV6-2 or TRBV6-3 to TRBJ1-2, with D possibly being TRBD1 (6 bases). The germline CDR1 and CDR2 sequences are MNHEY and SVGEGT. V was shortened by 2 bases and J by 4 bases, with 26 bases between the two germline ends. The CDR3 is made up of 19 amino acids. The CDR3 DNA is TGTGCCAGCAGTTACGGGGTCTACAGGGCAAGTTCCTCTGGCTATGGCTACACCTTC. This sequence encodes CASSYGVYRASSSGYGYTF.

In its sample, this clone was seen once. The V gene is TRBV19, the J gene TRBJ2-6, with TRBD1 matching 8 bases. The CDR3 extends over 15 amino acids. The V gene end was trimmed by 8 bases and the J gene end by 0 bases; junction bases not matched to a gene: 3. Germline CDR1 and CDR2: LNHDA and SQIVND (reference sequence). In DNA form, the CDR3 reads TGTGCCAGTCGACAGGGGAGCTCTGGGGCCAACGTCCTGACTTTC. This codes for CASRQGSSGANVLTF.

The chain joins TRBV7-6 to TRBJ2-6; tentatively, D is TRBD1 (7 bases). Germline-derived CDR1 and CDR2 are SGHVS and FNYEAQ. Trimming shortened V by 3 bases and J by 2 bases, and 14 bases separated the two germline ends. The length of the CDR3 is 17 residues. CDR3 DNA: TGTGCCAGCAGCTTTGGATCAGGGGGGACTGGGGCCAACGTCCTGACTTTC. As protein: CASSFGSGGTGANVLTF.

The chain recombines TRBV11-2 with TRBJ2-3; TRBD2 matches at 10 bases. V shed 0 bases, J shed 11 bases, and the junction held 8 bases outside the gene matches. Germline V lookup: CDR1 SGHAT, CDR2 FQNNGV. This CDR3 has 15 amino acids. CDR3 residues: CASSLEAGGHEGQYF. Here the CDR3 DNA reads TGTGCCAGCAGCTTAGAAGCGGGGGGGCATGAGGGGCAGTATTTT.

V is TRBV5-1 and J is TRBJ2-5; 7 bases align to TRBD1. V was clipped by 2 bases and J by 3 bases; unmatched bases: 4. CDR3 length: 14 amino acids. The germline gives CDR1 SGHRS, CDR2 YFSETQ. The DNA for the CDR3 is TGCGCCAGCAGCTTCGCCGGGACAGAAGAGACCCAGTACTTC. Residues: CASSFAGTEETQYF.

This clone is a singleton in its sample. The CDR3 DNA reads as TGTGCCAGCAGTGAAGCAGAGTATCCCTACGAGCAGTACTTC. Amino acids: CASSEAEYPYEQYF. This rearrangement joins TRBV6-1 to TRBJ2-7; D gene uncertain. V was trimmed by 0 bases and J by 2 bases, leaving 8 bases between them. This CDR3 contains 14 residues. Per the germline V gene, CDR1 is MNHNS and CDR2 is SASEGT.

Points on this clone: The junction differs from germline at one of its ends, possibly a read error. The chain is built from TRBV7-6 and TRBJ1-2; 7 positions agree with TRBD1. The germline V gene has CDR1 SGHVS and CDR2 FNYEAQ. The CDR3 covers 12 residues. CDR3 loop: CASSSPPGQTTF. The CDR3 DNA reads TGTGCCAGCAGCTCCCCCCCGGGACAGACTACGTTC.

The chain carries TRBV19 and TRBJ2-6, with D perhaps matching TRBD1 (6 bases). This CDR3 comprises 15 residues. Deletions cut 4 bases from V and 2 bases from J, with 9 bases between. In germline, CDR1 is LNHDA, CDR2 SQIVND (reference sequence). The CDR3 loop is CASSTGGAGANVLTF. DNA of the CDR3: TGTGCCAGTAGTACTGGGGGCGCTGGGGCCAACGTCCTGACTTTC. The whole variable domain, filled in from reference TRBV19 and TRBJ2-6, reads DGGITQSPKYLFRKEGQNVTLSCEQNLNHDAMYWYRQDPGQGLRLIYYSQIVNDFQKGDIAEGYSVSREKKESFPLTVTSAQKNPTAFYLCASSTGGAGANVLTFGAGSRLTVL.

The chain recombines TRBV29-1 with TRBJ1-1, with D perhaps matching TRBD1 (5 bases). The germline V and J ends were trimmed by 5 bases and 6 bases, with 13 bases remaining between them. The CDR3 is made up of 12 amino acids. Germline CDR1 SQVTM, CDR2 ANQGSEA. In nucleotides, the CDR3 is TGCAGCGTTTCAGAACAGGCGGCTGAAGCTTTCTTT. Its translation is CSVSEQAAEAFF.

The table lists this clone with a few counts. V gene TRBV19 combines with J gene TRBJ1-6; 9 bases fit TRBD1. The J segment lost 5 bases and the V segment lost 5 bases, leaving 7 bases of the junction unmatched. CDR3 length equals 16 residues. Germline values: CDR1 LNHDA, CDR2 SQIVND (reference sequence). CDR3 amino acids: CASSPAGQGNNSPLHF. In DNA, the CDR3 is TGTGCCAGTAGTCCGGCGGGACAGGGAAATAATTCACCCCTCCACTTT.

This chain uses TRBV10-3 with TRBJ2-7; D is perhaps TRBD1 (5 bases). V gave up 6 bases and J gave up 0 bases, with 18 bases separating them. Germline CDR1 reads ENHRY; CDR2 reads SYGVKD. The length of the CDR3 is 16 residues. CDR3 in amino acids: CAISASTGASSYEQYF. The CDR3 DNA is TGTGCCATCAGCGCTTCCACAGGCGCAAGCTCCTACGAGCAGTACTTC.

The rearrangement joins TRBV4-1 to TRBJ2-3, with TRBD2 identical over 9 bases. V trimming: 0 bases; J trimming: 2 bases; junction bases outside the gene matches: 6. This CDR3 spans 17 amino acids. In germline, CDR1 is MGHRA, CDR2 YSYEKL. The CDR3 spells CASSQDSERGVTDTQYF. The CDR3 nucleotides are TGCGCCAGCAGCCAAGATTCTGAGCGGGGGGTCACAGATACGCAGTATTTT.

About this clone: One end of the junction fails to match germline, which may point to a read error. This chain joins TRBV20-1 and TRBJ2-1; D is unclear. Germline assignment: CDR1 DFQATT and CDR2 SNEGSKA (reference sequence). CDR3 length equals 9 residues. The CDR3, as DNA: TGCAGTGCACCAATCCACATGGTCTTC. Encoded protein: CSAPIHMVF.

V and J are TRBV9 and TRBJ2-7; TRBD1 aligns across 7 bases. CDR3 size: 13 residues. J lost 4 bases, V lost 3 bases, and 4 bases had no gene match. Germline V gives CDR1 SGDLS, CDR2 YYNGEE. The CDR3 is CASSETDRYEQYF. Here the CDR3 DNA reads TGTGCCAGCAGCGAGACGGACAGGTACGAGCAGTACTTC.

The chain employs TRBV19 and TRBJ1-4; 7 nucleotides match TRBD1. The J segment lost 0 bases and the V segment lost 6 bases, leaving 4 bases of the junction unmatched. CDR3 length: 15 residues. Germline V CDR1 and CDR2: LNHDA, SQIVND (reference sequence). The CDR3 coding sequence is TGTGCCAGTAGCAACGACAGGGCAACTAATGAAAAACTGTTTTTT. It specifies CASSNDRATNEKLFF.

This clone came up a few times. The chain recombines TRBV9 with TRBJ1-3; no reliable D call. CDR3 length: 15 residues. The germline CDR1 and CDR2 sequences are SGDLS and YYNGEE. Trimming left V 0 bases short and J 2 bases short, with 9 bases between. The CDR3 reads CASSVAFSAGNTIYF. CDR3 coding DNA: TGTGCCAGCAGCGTAGCCTTTAGCGCTGGAAACACCATATATTTT.

This chain uses TRBV4-3 with TRBJ2-7, with 15 bases identical to TRBD2. The CDR3 length is 16 residues. CDR1 LGHNA and CDR2 YSLEER come from the germline V gene. V lost 0 bases and J lost 4; bases outside the gene matches: 1. CDR3 region: CASSQEGTSGRYEQYF. For the CDR3, the DNA is TGCGCCAGCAGCCAAGAAGGGACTAGCGGGAGGTACGAGCAGTACTTC.

In this sample, this clone turned up a few times. The CDR3 here is CASSFLAGVSYEQYF. The CDR3 DNA reads as TGTGCCAGCAGTTTTCTAGCGGGAGTCTCCTACGAGCAGTACTTC. The rearrangement joins TRBV28 to TRBJ2-7; 10 nucleotides align to TRBD2. This CDR3 spans 15 amino acids. Germline V gene sequence: CDR1 MDHEN, CDR2 SYDVKM. Unmatched junction bases numbered 2, after V lost 3 bases and J lost 0 bases.

The chain recombines TRBV29-1 with TRBJ2-7, with 8 bases matching TRBD1. Germline CDR1 reads SQVTM; CDR2 reads ANQGSEA. The J segment lost 2 bases and the V segment lost 5 bases, leaving 2 bases of the junction unmatched. CDR3 size: 12 residues. CDR3 sequence reads: CSVLTGAYEQYF. CDR3 DNA: TGCAGCGTTCTGACAGGGGCCTACGAGCAGTACTTC.

The chain links TRBV18 to TRBJ2-1, with D tentatively TRBD2 (6 bases). This CDR3 has 13 residues. Trimming shortened V by 4 bases and J by 4 bases, and 8 bases separated the two germline ends. The germline CDR1 and CDR2 sequences are KGHSH and LQKENI. CDR3 amino acids: CASSQGRYNEQFF. The CDR3 DNA reads as TGTGCCAGCTCACAGGGGAGGTACAATGAGCAGTTCTTC.

The chain links TRBV2 to TRBJ2-3; 8 bases line up with TRBD1. The V segment lost 0 bases and the J segment 4 bases; nucleotides outside the gene matches: 3. CDR1 is SNHLY, CDR2 FYNNEI, per germline. This CDR3 comprises 15 residues. The CDR3 loop is CASSEARGRADTQYF. In DNA, the CDR3 is TGTGCCAGCAGTGAAGCCAGGGGGCGAGCAGATACGCAGTATTTT.

This clone has just a few counts. This rearrangement joins TRBV28 to TRBJ2-1; 7 bases align to TRBD2. The J segment lost 9 bases and the V segment lost 2 bases, leaving 22 bases of the junction unmatched. This CDR3 is built from 19 residues. Looked up from germline, CDR1 is MDHEN and CDR2 is SYDVKM. The CDR3, as DNA: TGTGCCAGCAGTTTAGAAGGGGCAGGGCGGCTAGCGGCGAGGACTGAGCAGTTCTTC. It codes for CASSLEGAGRLAARTEQFF.